This is a list of T cell receptor beta chains from one sample in a study of neurological immune-mediated disorders. TCRdb independently ran MiXCR on the 5' RACE reads; one entry per CDR3 protein. The sample consists of tens of thousands of distinct CDR3 sequences, around 3.5% of them appearing once. The sample consisted of PBMCs. Receptors were obtained from a man between 60 and 75 years old with multiple sclerosis. CDR3s include the opening cysteine and the closing phenylalanine or tryptophan. Each record gives: clone size, D gene, V gene, J gene, CDR3 protein, CDR3 DNA. A D gene is named only where the DNA matches it firmly. Where a row states a size, it is once, few, many or the class of an expanded clone; other rows omit it.

clone_size: many; d_call: NA; v_call: TRBV9; j_call: TRBJ2-1; cdr3_aa: CASSVVGGGQNNEQFF; cdr3_nt: TGTGCCAGCAGCGTAGTTGGGGGGGGCCAGAACAATGAGCAGTTCTTC
clone_size: many; d_call: NA; v_call: TRBV20-1; j_call: TRBJ2-5; cdr3_aa: CSAEVRGASETQYF; cdr3_nt: TGCAGTGCCGAGGTCCGGGGGGCGTCGGAGACCCAGTACTTC
clone_size: many; d_call: NA; v_call: TRBV9; j_call: TRBJ2-7; cdr3_aa: CASSPEGGVGSYEQYF; cdr3_nt: TGTGCCAGCAGCCCCGAGGGGGGTGTGGGCTCCTACGAGCAGTACTTC
clone_size: many; d_call: TRBD2; v_call: TRBV20-1; j_call: TRBJ2-5; cdr3_aa: CSAASGREYQETQYF; cdr3_nt: TGCAGTGCTGCCAGCGGGAGGGAATACCAAGAGACCCAGTACTTC
clone_size: many; d_call: NA; v_call: TRBV30; j_call: TRBJ1-1; cdr3_aa: CAWSERMEAFF; cdr3_nt: TGTGCCTGGAGTGAAAGGATGGAAGCTTTCTTT
clone_size: many; d_call: NA; v_call: TRBV12-3/TRBV12-4; j_call: TRBJ2-7; cdr3_aa: CASSLLRSSYEQYF; cdr3_nt: TGTGCCAGCAGTTTACTTCGGAGCTCCTACGAGCAGTACTTC
clone_size: many; d_call: TRBD2; v_call: TRBV7-8; j_call: TRBJ2-1; cdr3_aa: CASSSPGQAGVFSEQFF; cdr3_nt: TGTGCCAGCAGTTCACCAGGGCAGGCGGGAGTTTTTTCAGAGCAGTTCTTC
clone_size: many; d_call: TRBD2; v_call: TRBV20-1; j_call: TRBJ2-5; cdr3_aa: CSARTSGIRTQYF; cdr3_nt: TGCAGTGCTCGGACTAGCGGGATTAGGACCCAGTACTTC
clone_size: many; d_call: NA; v_call: TRBV11-3; j_call: TRBJ2-1; cdr3_aa: CASSLGDYNEQFF; cdr3_nt: TGTGCCAGCAGCTTAGGGGATTACAATGAGCAGTTCTTC
clone_size: few; d_call: NA; v_call: TRBV25-1; j_call: TRBJ1-1; cdr3_aa: CASSGPAGIAFF; cdr3_nt: TGTGCCAGCAGTGGGCCCGCAGGGATCGCTTTCTTT
clone_size: NA; d_call: TRBD1; v_call: TRBV14; j_call: TRBJ2-1; cdr3_aa: CASSHRDRGIYNEQFF; cdr3_nt: TGTGCCAGCAGCCACCGAGACAGGGGAATTTACAATGAGCAGTTCTTC
clone_size: few; d_call: TRBD1; v_call: TRBV20-1; j_call: TRBJ2-1; cdr3_aa: CSARDRRFNEQFF; cdr3_nt: TGCAGTGCCAGGGACAGACGGTTCAATGAGCAGTTCTTC
clone_size: many; d_call: TRBD2; v_call: TRBV6-1; j_call: TRBJ2-2; cdr3_aa: CASKGLAGVPTGELFF; cdr3_nt: TGTGCCAGCAAGGGACTAGCGGGAGTCCCCACCGGGGAGCTGTTTTTT
clone_size: many; d_call: NA; v_call: TRBV24-1; j_call: TRBJ2-5; cdr3_aa: CATSDPTPREETQYF; cdr3_nt: TGTGCCACCAGTGATCCAACACCAAGGGAAGAGACCCAGTACTTC
clone_size: many; d_call: NA; v_call: TRBV2; j_call: TRBJ2-1; cdr3_aa: CASYSLDPFSYNEQFF; cdr3_nt: TGTGCCAGCTATTCACTGGACCCATTTTCTTACAATGAGCAGTTCTTC
clone_size: many; d_call: TRBD1; v_call: TRBV5-1; j_call: TRBJ1-1; cdr3_aa: CASSPGQGAPGTEAFF; cdr3_nt: TGCGCCAGCAGCCCGGGACAGGGGGCGCCTGGCACTGAAGCTTTCTTT
clone_size: many; d_call: TRBD1; v_call: TRBV5-1; j_call: TRBJ2-4; cdr3_aa: CASSFYQGTVGNIQYF; cdr3_nt: TGCGCCAGCAGCTTTTATCAAGGGACAGTTGGAAACATTCAGTACTTC
clone_size: many; d_call: NA; v_call: TRBV28; j_call: TRBJ1-6; cdr3_aa: CASSLFRSGSKNSPLHF; cdr3_nt: TGTGCCAGCAGTTTATTCCGTTCAGGGAGTAAGAATTCACCCCTCCACTTT
clone_size: many; d_call: NA; v_call: TRBV30; j_call: TRBJ1-2; cdr3_aa: CAWTAGGYGYTF; cdr3_nt: TGTGCCTGGACAGCGGGAGGCTATGGCTACACCTTC
clone_size: many; d_call: NA; v_call: TRBV5-1; j_call: TRBJ2-2; cdr3_aa: CASTTLRGSGTGELFF; cdr3_nt: TGCGCCAGCACCACCCTACGGGGGAGCGGAACCGGGGAGCTGTTTTTT
clone_size: many; d_call: NA; v_call: TRBV6-4; j_call: TRBJ2-1; cdr3_aa: CASSPRQPYNEQFF; cdr3_nt: TGTGCCAGCAGTCCCAGACAGCCCTACAATGAGCAGTTCTTC
clone_size: many; d_call: NA; v_call: TRBV20-1; j_call: TRBJ1-5; cdr3_aa: CSASRGGVKGGGQPQHF; cdr3_nt: TGCAGTGCTAGTCGTGGAGGAGTCAAGGGGGGGGGTCAGCCCCAGCATTTT
clone_size: many; d_call: NA; v_call: TRBV5-5; j_call: TRBJ1-2; cdr3_aa: CASSLGSGANYGYTF; cdr3_nt: TGTGCCAGCAGCCTTGGGTCCGGGGCTAACTATGGCTACACCTTC
clone_size: many; d_call: TRBD2; v_call: TRBV20-1; j_call: TRBJ2-1; cdr3_aa: CSAITSGPSSYNEQFF; cdr3_nt: TGCAGTGCTATTACTAGCGGGCCGAGCTCCTACAATGAGCAGTTCTTC
clone_size: many; d_call: TRBD1; v_call: TRBV7-9; j_call: TRBJ2-5; cdr3_aa: CASSQGEYQETQYF; cdr3_nt: TGTGCCAGCAGCCAGGGGGAATACCAAGAGACCCAGTACTTC
clone_size: NA; d_call: NA; v_call: TRBV10-3; j_call: TRBJ2-7; cdr3_aa: CAISEARGYEQYF; cdr3_nt: TGTGCCATCAGTGAAGCCAGGGGATACGAGCAGTACTTC
clone_size: many; d_call: NA; v_call: TRBV7-2; j_call: TRBJ2-5; cdr3_aa: CASSLDQQRQETQYF; cdr3_nt: TGTGCCAGCAGCTTAGACCAACAGCGGCAAGAGACCCAGTACTTC
clone_size: many; d_call: NA; v_call: TRBV28; j_call: TRBJ2-7; cdr3_aa: CASRGEQYF; cdr3_nt: TGTGCCTCCCGTGGCGAGCAGTACTTC
clone_size: many; d_call: TRBD1; v_call: TRBV27; j_call: TRBJ1-1; cdr3_aa: CASSSLSGQGWAEAFF; cdr3_nt: TGTGCCAGCAGTTCCCTGTCGGGACAGGGCTGGGCTGAAGCTTTCTTT
clone_size: few; d_call: NA; v_call: TRBV3-1; j_call: TRBJ1-2; cdr3_aa: CASSQGINGYTF; cdr3_nt: TGTGCCAGCAGCCAAGGAATTAACGGCTACACCTTC
clone_size: NA; d_call: NA; v_call: TRBV6-5; j_call: TRBJ1-6; cdr3_aa: CASSHPQRRKGLDSTLNF; cdr3_nt: TGTGCCAGCAGCCACCCCCAGCGAAGGAAGGGGTTAGATTCAACCCTCAACTTT
clone_size: many; d_call: TRBD2; v_call: TRBV20-1; j_call: TRBJ2-3; cdr3_aa: CSPNSGVTDTQYF; cdr3_nt: TGCAGTCCCAATAGCGGGGTAACAGATACGCAGTATTTT
clone_size: few; d_call: NA; v_call: TRBV20-1; j_call: TRBJ1-6; cdr3_aa: CSARGSGKVLTSPLHF; cdr3_nt: TGCAGTGCTAGGGGGTCGGGGAAAGTCTTGACTTCACCCCTCCACTTT